The 8 T cell receptor beta chains below all came from one sample that was sequenced in a study of CD8 T cells in ankylosing spondylitis. Their antigens are not known. Each CDR3 protein is one row after TCRdb ran MiXCR on the 5' RACE reads. Of 700,000 to 1,000,000 distinct CDR3 sequences listed, over 9.5% are singletons. Study-level findings and limits: Ankylosing spondylitis blood appeared to be characterized by a TCR beta motif of roughly eight highly homologous variants.

What was sequenced was blood, either unsorted or a sorted T cell fraction (not recorded which). These receptors were collected from a male donor with ankylosing spondylitis.

CDR3 in amino acids: CASSQEYGPYEQYF. CDR3 nucleotides: TGCGCCAGCAGCCAAGAATACGGCCCCTACGAGCAGTACTTC. The rearrangement links TRBV4-3 to TRBJ2-7, with D hard to call. Trimming took 0 bases from V and 2 from J, leaving 8 bases between them. This CDR3 region has 14 residues. Germline values: CDR1 LGHNA, CDR2 YSLEER.

At least ten counts were recorded for this clonotype. The chain is built from TRBV20-1 and TRBJ2-1; a possible D gene is TRBD1 (5 bases). The CDR3 has 16 amino acids. Trimming removed 1 base from V and 5 bases from J, with 18 bases in between. CDR1 and CDR2 from the germline V gene are DFQATT and SNEGSKA (reference sequence). The CDR3 protein is CSARAKDPGLNNEQFF. CDR3 nucleotide sequence: TGCAGTGCTAGAGCCAAGGACCCAGGGCTAAACAATGAGCAGTTCTTC.

Ten or more counts support this clonotype. This rearrangement joins TRBV20-1 to TRBJ2-5; D not resolved. CDR1 and CDR2 (germline): DFQATT, SNEGSKA (reference sequence). Trimming took off 6 bases at V and 3 bases at J, with 8 bases between the two ends. This CDR3 region has 11 residues. Here the CDR3 DNA reads TGCAGTGCCGGAATAAAAGAGACCCAGTACTTC. Translating it yields CSAGIKETQYF.

The rearrangement uses TRBV9 and TRBJ2-7; no clear D. Germline CDR1 reads SGDLS; CDR2 reads YYNGEE. Trimming took 0 bases from V and 2 from J, leaving 9 bases between them. CDR3 length equals 14 residues. Written as DNA, the CDR3 is TGTGCCAGCAGCGTAGACGTGCTGGCCTACGAGCAGTACTTC. Residues: CASSVDVLAYEQYF.

The J gene is TRBJ2-7, the V gene TRBV7-9; D is tentatively TRBD1 or TRBD2 (6 bases each). The CDR3 length is 15 residues. Trimming shortened V by 1 base and J by 3 bases, and 13 bases separated the two germline ends. The germline V gene has CDR1 SEHNR and CDR2 FQNEAQ (reference sequence). The CDR3 sequence: CASSLVGGPLYEQYF. The CDR3 DNA reads as TGTGCCAGCAGCTTAGTTGGGGGGCCCCTCTACGAGCAGTACTTC.

This clonotype was detected a few times. This chain links TRBV5-6 with TRBJ2-7; D is possibly TRBD1 (6 bases). Deletions cut 4 bases from V and 6 bases from J, with 20 bases between. The CDR3 consists of 15 residues. Per germline, CDR1 SGHDT and CDR2 YYEEEE. Here the CDR3 DNA reads TGTGCCAGCAGCAAATGGACAGCGCGCTCTGGCGAGCAGTACTTC. Amino acid sequence: CASSKWTARSGEQYF.

This clonotype occurred many times. The chain carries TRBV5-6 and TRBJ2-1; D could derive from TRBD1 or TRBD2 (5 bases each). The V end lost 4 bases, the J end lost 7 bases, and 12 bases lay between the germline ends. Looked up from germline, CDR1 is SGHDT and CDR2 is YYEEEE. This CDR3 spans 13 amino acids. CDR3 DNA sequence: TGTGCCAGCAGCCCCGGGGCAAGGAATGAGCAGTTCTTC. Encoded protein: CASSPGARNEQFF. Using reference TRBV5-6 and TRBJ2-1 for the parts outside the CDR3, the full variable domain is DAGVTQSPTHLIKTRGQQVTLRCSPKSGHDTVSWYQQALGQGPQFIFQYYEEEERQRGNFPDRFSGHQFPNYSSELNVNALLLGDSALYLCASSPGARNEQFFGPGTRLTVL.

This clonotype was detected only a few times. This rearrangement joins TRBV20-1 to TRBJ2-1; no definite D call. Germline lookup yields CDR1 DFQATT and CDR2 SNEGSKA (reference sequence). This CDR3 comprises 11 residues. Trimming shortened V by 5 bases and J by 11 bases, and 13 bases separated the two germline ends. CDR3 residues: CSALGPTQQFF. The CDR3 DNA reads as TGCAGTGCTCTCGGACCAACGCAGCAGTTCTTC.